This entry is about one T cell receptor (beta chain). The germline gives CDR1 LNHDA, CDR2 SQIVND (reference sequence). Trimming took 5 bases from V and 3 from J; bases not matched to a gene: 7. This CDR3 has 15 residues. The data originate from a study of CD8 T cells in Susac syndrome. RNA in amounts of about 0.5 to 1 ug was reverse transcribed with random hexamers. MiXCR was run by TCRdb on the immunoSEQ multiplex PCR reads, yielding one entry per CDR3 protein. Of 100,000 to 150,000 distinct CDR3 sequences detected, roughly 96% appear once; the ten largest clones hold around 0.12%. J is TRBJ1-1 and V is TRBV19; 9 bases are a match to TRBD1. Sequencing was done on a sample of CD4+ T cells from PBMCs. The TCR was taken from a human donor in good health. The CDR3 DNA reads TGTGCCAGTAGTCCGCGACAGGGGGGCGACACTGAAGCTTTCTTT. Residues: CASSPRQGGDTEAFF.